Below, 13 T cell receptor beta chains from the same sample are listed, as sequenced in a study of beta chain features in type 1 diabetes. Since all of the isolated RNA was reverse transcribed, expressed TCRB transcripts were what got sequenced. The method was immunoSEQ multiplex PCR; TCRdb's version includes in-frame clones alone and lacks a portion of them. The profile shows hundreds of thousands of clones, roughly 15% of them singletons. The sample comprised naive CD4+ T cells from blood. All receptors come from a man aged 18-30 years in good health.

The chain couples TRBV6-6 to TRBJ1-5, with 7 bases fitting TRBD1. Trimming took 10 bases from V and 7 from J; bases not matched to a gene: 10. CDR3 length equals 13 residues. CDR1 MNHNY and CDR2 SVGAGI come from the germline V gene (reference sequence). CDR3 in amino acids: CATRPQGVQPQHF. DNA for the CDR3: TGTGCCACCCGACCCCAGGGGGTACAGCCCCAGCATTTT.

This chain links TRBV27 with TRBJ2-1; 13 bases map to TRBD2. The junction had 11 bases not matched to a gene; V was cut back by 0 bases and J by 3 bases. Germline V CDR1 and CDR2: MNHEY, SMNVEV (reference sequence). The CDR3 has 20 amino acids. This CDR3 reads CASSLSGLAGVSRGYNEQFF. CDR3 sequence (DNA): TGTGCCAGCAGTTTATCTGGACTAGCGGGAGTTTCCCGGGGCTACAATGAGCAGTTCTTC.

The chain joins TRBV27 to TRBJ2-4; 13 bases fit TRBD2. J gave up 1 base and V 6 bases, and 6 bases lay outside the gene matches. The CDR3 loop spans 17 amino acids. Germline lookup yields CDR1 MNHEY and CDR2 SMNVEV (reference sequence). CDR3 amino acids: CASSFTSGGAAKNIQYF. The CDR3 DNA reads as TGTGCCAGCAGCTTCACTAGCGGGGGGGCGGCCAAAAACATTCAGTACTTC.

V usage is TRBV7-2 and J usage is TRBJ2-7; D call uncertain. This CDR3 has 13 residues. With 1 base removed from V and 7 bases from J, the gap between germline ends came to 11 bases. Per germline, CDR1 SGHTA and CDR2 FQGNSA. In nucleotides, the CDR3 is TGTGCCAGCAGCTTAGATTTCTGGGAAGAGCAGTACTTC. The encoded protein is CASSLDFWEEQYF.

CDR3 sequence: CAIMGGDTQYF. CDR3 DNA: TGTGCCATCATGGGGGGGGATACGCAGTATTTT. The J gene is TRBJ2-3, the V gene TRBV10-3; 7 bases fit TRBD2. The CDR3 sequence is 11 residues long. Germline V CDR1 and CDR2: ENHRY, SYGVKD. Trimming cost V 7 bases and J 6 bases; bases outside gene matches: 1.

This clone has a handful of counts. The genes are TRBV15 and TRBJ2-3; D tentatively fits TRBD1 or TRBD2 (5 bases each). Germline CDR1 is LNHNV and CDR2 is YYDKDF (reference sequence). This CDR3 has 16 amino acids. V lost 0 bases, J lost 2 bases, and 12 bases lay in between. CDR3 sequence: CATSRERGAFTDTQYF. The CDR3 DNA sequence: TGTGCCACCAGCAGAGAACGAGGGGCGTTCACAGATACGCAGTATTTT.

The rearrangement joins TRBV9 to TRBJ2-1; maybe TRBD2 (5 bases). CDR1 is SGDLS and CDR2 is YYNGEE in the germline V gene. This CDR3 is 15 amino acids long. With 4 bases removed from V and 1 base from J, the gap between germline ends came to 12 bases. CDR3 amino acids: CASSFSGESYNEQFF. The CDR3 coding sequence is TGTGCCAGCAGCTTTTCCGGGGAATCCTACAATGAGCAGTTCTTC.

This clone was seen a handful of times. The CDR3 spells CSVGVREEAGELFF. In DNA, the CDR3 is TGCAGCGTTGGGGTCAGGGAGGAGGCCGGGGAGCTGTTTTTT. This sequence joins TRBV29-1 and TRBJ2-2, with a tentative D call TRBD2 (6 bases). CDR1 SQVTM and CDR2 ANQGSEA come from the germline V gene. V lost 4 bases to trimming and J lost 6 bases, with 15 bases between them. CDR3 size: 14 residues.

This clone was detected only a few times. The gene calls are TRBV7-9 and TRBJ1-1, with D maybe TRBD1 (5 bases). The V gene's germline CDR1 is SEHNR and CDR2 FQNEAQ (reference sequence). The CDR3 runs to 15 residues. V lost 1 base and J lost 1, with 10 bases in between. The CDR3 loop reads CASSLGGTKNTEAFF. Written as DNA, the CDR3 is TGTGCCAGCAGCTTAGGGGGGACTAAGAACACTGAAGCTTTCTTT. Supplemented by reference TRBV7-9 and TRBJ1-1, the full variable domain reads DTGVSQNPRHKITKRGQNVTFRCDPISEHNRLYWYRQTLGQGPEFLTYFQNEAQLEKSRLLSDRFSAERPKGSFSTLEIQRTEQGDSAMYLCASSLGGTKNTEAFFGQGTRLTVV.

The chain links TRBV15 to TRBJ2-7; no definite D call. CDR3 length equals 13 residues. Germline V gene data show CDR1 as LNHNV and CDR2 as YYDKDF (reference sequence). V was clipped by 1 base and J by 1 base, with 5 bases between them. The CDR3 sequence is CATSRGLSYEQYF. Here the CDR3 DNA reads TGTGCCACCAGCAGAGGACTGTCCTACGAGCAGTACTTC.

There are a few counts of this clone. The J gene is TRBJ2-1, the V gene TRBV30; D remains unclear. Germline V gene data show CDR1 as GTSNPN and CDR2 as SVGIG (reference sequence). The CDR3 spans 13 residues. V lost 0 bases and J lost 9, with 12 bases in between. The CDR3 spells CAWSVMTQSEQFF. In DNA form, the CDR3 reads TGTGCCTGGAGTGTAATGACCCAGTCTGAGCAGTTCTTC.

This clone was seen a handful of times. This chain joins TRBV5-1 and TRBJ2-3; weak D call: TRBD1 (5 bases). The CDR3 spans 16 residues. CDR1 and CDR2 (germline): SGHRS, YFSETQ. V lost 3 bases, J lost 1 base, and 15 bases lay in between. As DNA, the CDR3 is TGCGCCAGCAGCTCCATGCTGGGGCTCCGCACAGATACGCAGTATTTT. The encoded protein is CASSSMLGLRTDTQYF.

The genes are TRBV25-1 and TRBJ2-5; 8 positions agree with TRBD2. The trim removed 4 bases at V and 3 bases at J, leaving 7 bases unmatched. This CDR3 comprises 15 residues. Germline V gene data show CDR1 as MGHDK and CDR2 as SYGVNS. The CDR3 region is CASSGGLGLKETQYF. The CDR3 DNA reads TGTGCCAGCAGTGGGGGACTAGGCCTCAAAGAGACCCAGTACTTC.